This T cell receptor (beta chain) was sequenced in a study of T cells after yellow fever vaccination. Study conclusions and caveats: By day 5 rather than day 15, the secondary response had peaked, though it was weaker. At around 96% for CD4 and approximately 89% for CD8, most primary-vaccination clones showed up again after the booster.

TCRdb reanalysed the 5' RACE reads using MiXCR and keeps one entry per CDR3 protein. Of 310,000 or so distinct CDR3 sequences listed, roughly 3.5% were seen once; the top ten hold about 25%. The CDR3 contains 15 residues. Germline-derived CDR1 and CDR2 are MNHNS and SASEGT. V shed 7 bases and J 5 bases; nucleotides not matched to a gene: 9. This clonotype has ten or more counts. Its antigen is not identified. This rearrangement joins TRBV6-1 to TRBJ2-7; 12 positions agree with TRBD2. The sequence came from a man between 18 and 29 years old who received the YFV17D yellow fever vaccine. The sequencing here drew on PBMCs, taken on the day of the yellow fever booster vaccination. CDR3 nucleotides: TGTGCCAGCACCGAGTCTAGCGGGGGGGCGGACGAGCAGTACGTC. Its protein product is CASTESSGGADEQYV.